Given below is one T cell receptor (beta chain) in context. Treatment here: approximately 18 received Ad26.COV2.S at low or high dose, single or two shots; about 5 received placebo; per-sample allocation not given. At day 63 after the first vaccine or placebo injection, samples were drawn. This Boston cohort included adults aged 18-55 years. The record originates from a study of Ad26.COV2.S vaccination and SARS-CoV-2 variants. Study context: Once or twice, 56 days apart, Ad26.COV2.S was delivered intramuscularly.

TCRdb's table, derived via immunoSEQ multiplex PCR, lists solely in-frame clones and lacks some. The sample includes some 480,000 clones, approximately 88% of them seen just once. Trimming pared 8 bases from V and 2 bases from J, leaving 18 bases between. Germline V CDR1 and CDR2: SGHAT, FQNNGV. The CDR3 length is 15 residues. The input for sequencing was peripheral blood, taken in a trial of Ad26.COV2.S vaccine versus placebo. This chain uses TRBV11-2 with TRBJ2-5, with D perhaps matching TRBD1 or TRBD2 (6 bases each). This TCR was recovered from a person aged 18-60 years who received the Ad26.COV2.S COVID-19 vaccine or a placebo. The CDR3, as DNA: TGTGCCAGCGCAAAAGGAAGGGGGGAGCAAGAGACCCAGTACTTC. Translated, it gives CASAKGRGEQETQYF.